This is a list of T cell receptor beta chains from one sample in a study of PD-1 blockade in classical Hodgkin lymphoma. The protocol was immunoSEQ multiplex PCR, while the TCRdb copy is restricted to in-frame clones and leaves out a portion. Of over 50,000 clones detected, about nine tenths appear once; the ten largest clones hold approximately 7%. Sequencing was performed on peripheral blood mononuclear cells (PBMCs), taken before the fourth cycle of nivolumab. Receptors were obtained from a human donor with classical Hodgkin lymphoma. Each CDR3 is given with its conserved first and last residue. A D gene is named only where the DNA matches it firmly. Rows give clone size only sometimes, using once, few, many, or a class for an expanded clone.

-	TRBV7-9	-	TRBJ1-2	CASSFQTPNYGYTF	TGTGCCAGCAGCTTCCAGACCCCTAACTATGGCTACACCTTC
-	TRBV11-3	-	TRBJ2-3	CASSLGRRDTDTQYF	TGTGCCAGCAGCTTGGGTAGGAGGGACACAGATACGCAGTATTTT
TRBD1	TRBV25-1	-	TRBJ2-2	CASRGQLNTGELFF	TGTGCCAGCAGGGGACAGCTGAACACCGGGGAGCTGTTTTTT
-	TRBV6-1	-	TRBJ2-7	CASREEQGRVEQYF	TGTGCCAGCAGGGAGGAGCAGGGAAGGGTCGAGCAGTACTTC
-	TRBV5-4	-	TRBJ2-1	CASSYNSGESSYNEQFF	TGTGCCAGCAGCTACAATAGCGGAGAGAGCTCCTACAATGAGCAGTTCTTC
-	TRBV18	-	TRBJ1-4	CASSPRSLAGGNEKLFF	TGTGCCAGCTCACCACGATCGTTAGCGGGGGGTAATGAAAAACTGTTTTTT
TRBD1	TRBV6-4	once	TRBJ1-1	CASSARAGTGLNTEAFF	TGTGCCAGCAGTGCCAGAGCCGGGACAGGGTTAAACACTGAAGCTTTCTTT
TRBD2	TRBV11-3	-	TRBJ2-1	CASSLGLAGDNEQFF	TGTGCCAGCAGCCTGGGACTAGCGGGAGACAATGAGCAGTTCTTC
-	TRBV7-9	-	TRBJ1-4	CASSWVGDFEKLFF	TGTGCCAGCAGCTGGGTGGGGGATTTCGAAAAACTGTTTTTT
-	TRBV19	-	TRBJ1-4	CASSLTANEKLFF	TGTGCCAGTAGTTTAACTGCGAATGAAAAACTGTTTTTT
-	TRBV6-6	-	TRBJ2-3	CASSIRKDGADTQYF	TGTGCCAGCAGTATCCGGAAGGACGGCGCAGATACGCAGTATTTT
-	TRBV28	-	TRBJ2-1	CASCREPHEQFF	TGTGCCAGTTGCCGGGAGCCGCATGAGCAGTTCTTC
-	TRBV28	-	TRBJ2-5	CASSFGQLETQYF	TGTGCCAGCAGTTTCGGACAGTTAGAGACCCAGTACTTC
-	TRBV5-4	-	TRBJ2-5	CASSRSVLETQYF	TGTGCCAGCAGCCGCTCGGTGTTGGAGACCCAGTACTTC
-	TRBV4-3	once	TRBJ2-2	CASSQAQGVSTGELFF	TGCGCCAGCAGCCAGGCACAGGGAGTTAGCACCGGGGAGCTGTTTTTT
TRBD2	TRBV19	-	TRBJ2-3	CASSALAGSTDTQYF	TGTGCCAGTAGTGCCCTAGCGGGGAGCACAGATACGCAGTATTTT
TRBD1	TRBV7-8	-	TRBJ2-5	CASSLEDRDIETQYF	TGTGCCAGCAGCTTAGAGGACAGGGACATTGAGACCCAGTACTTC
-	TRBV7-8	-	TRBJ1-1	CASSLNSWNTEAFF	TGTGCCAGCAGCTTGAACAGCTGGAACACTGAAGCTTTCTTT
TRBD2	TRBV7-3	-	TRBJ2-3	CASSLVAGVGDTQYF	TGTGCCAGCAGCTTAGTCGCGGGAGTAGGGGATACGCAGTATTTT
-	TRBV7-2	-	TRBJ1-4	CASSLGGRPGANEKLFF	TGTGCCAGCAGCTTAGGGGGGAGGCCAGGGGCCAATGAAAAACTGTTTTTT
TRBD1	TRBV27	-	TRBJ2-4	CASSHKTGIGIQYF	TGTGCCAGCAGCCACAAGACAGGGATTGGCATTCAGTACTTC
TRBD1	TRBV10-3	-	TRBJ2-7	CATGPGTGEQYF	TGTGCCACGGGGCCCGGGACAGGTGAACAGTACTTC
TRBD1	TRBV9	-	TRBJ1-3	CASSVNTGGLGTIYF	TGTGCCAGCAGCGTGAACACAGGGGGCCTCGGCACCATATATTTT
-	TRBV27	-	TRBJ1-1	CASSSTIWAPGNTEAFF	TGTGCCAGCAGTTCTACAATATGGGCACCTGGAAACACTGAAGCTTTCTTT
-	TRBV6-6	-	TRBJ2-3	CAASPGETQYF	TGTGCCGCCTCCCCGGGGGAAACGCAGTATTTT
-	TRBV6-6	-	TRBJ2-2	CASRGPGELFF	TGTGCCAGCAGGGGCCCCGGGGAGCTGTTTTTT
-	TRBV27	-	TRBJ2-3	CASSALGTDTQYF	TGTGCCAGCAGTGCCCTCGGCACAGATACGCAGTATTTT
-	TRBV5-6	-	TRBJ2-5	CASSLQVRQGRAETQYF	TGTGCCAGCAGCTTGCAGGTTAGGCAGGGGCGGGCAGAGACCCAGTACTTC
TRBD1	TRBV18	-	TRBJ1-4	CASSPPGPNRGLGVKLFF	TGTGCCAGCTCACCCCCGGGCCCTAACAGGGGCCTGGGTGTAAAACTGTTTTTT
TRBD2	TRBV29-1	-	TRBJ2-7	CSVAGGWTSGSRYEQYF	TGCAGCGTTGCGGGAGGGTGGACTAGCGGGAGTAGGTACGAGCAGTACTTC
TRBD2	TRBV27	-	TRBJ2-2	CASSLSWSIAGDTGELFF	TGTGCCAGCAGTTTATCGTGGAGTATAGCGGGAGACACCGGGGAGCTGTTTTTT
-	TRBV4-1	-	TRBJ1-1	CASSQVRGTVTEAFF	TGCGCCAGCAGCCAAGTGAGGGGTACGGTCACTGAAGCTTTCTTT
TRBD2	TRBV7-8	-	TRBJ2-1	CASSLAGQRGPGNEQFF	TGTGCCAGCAGCTTAGCCGGGCAGCGGGGGCCGGGGAATGAGCAGTTCTTC
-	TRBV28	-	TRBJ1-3	CASSLPSGVSGNTIYF	TGTGCCAGCAGTCTCCCCTCAGGTGTCTCTGGAAACACCATATATTTT
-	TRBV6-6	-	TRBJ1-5	CASSHRASGYRPQHF	TGTGCCAGCAGCCACCGGGCTTCCGGTTACCGGCCCCAGCATTTT
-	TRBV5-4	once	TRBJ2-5	CASRPEMEETQYF	TGTGCCAGCAGACCGGAGATGGAAGAGACCCAGTACTTC
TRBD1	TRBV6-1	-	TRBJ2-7	CASSPAQGATYEQYF	TGTGCCAGCAGCCCTGCACAGGGGGCTACGTACGAGCAGTACTTC
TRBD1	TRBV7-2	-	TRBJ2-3	CASSPGGGQGRSTQYF	TGTGCCAGCAGCCCAGGGGGTGGACAGGGGCGAAGTACGCAGTATTTT
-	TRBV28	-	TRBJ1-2	CASSLSGAANYGYTF	TGTGCCAGCAGTTTATCTGGCGCAGCTAACTATGGCTACACCTTC
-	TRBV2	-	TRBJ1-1	CASFKPQGNKAAFF	TGTGCCAGCTTCAAACCCCAGGGGAATAAGGCGGCTTTCTTT
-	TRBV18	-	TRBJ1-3	CASSPLQGFNTIYF	TGTGCCAGCTCACCACTCCAGGGGTTTAACACCATATATTTT
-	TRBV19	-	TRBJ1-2	CASSRPGTFSNYGYTF	TGTGCCAGTAGTAGACCCGGGACGTTTTCTAACTATGGCTACACCTTC
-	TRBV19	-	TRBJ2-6	CASSTSGGNGANVLTF	TGTGCCAGTAGTACCAGTGGCGGGAACGGGGCCAACGTCCTGACTTTC
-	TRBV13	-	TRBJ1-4	CASSRGQFEKLFF	TGTGCCAGCAGCAGAGGACAGTTTGAAAAACTGTTTTTT
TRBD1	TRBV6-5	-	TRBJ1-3	CASSYSTGTGNTIYF	TGTGCCAGCAGTTACTCGACAGGGACTGGAAACACCATATATTTT
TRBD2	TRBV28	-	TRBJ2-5	CASSVIAGGLWETQYF	TGTGCCAGCAGTGTTATAGCGGGGGGTTTATGGGAGACCCAGTACTTC
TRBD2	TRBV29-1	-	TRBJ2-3	CSVAGGYADTQYF	TGCAGCGTTGCGGGGGGATACGCAGATACGCAGTATTTT
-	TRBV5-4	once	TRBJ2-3	CASRDLGTAITDTQYF	TGTGCCAGCAGGGATCTAGGGACCGCCATCACAGATACGCAGTATTTT
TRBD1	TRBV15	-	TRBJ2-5	CATSRGGQGVVKTQYF	TGTGCCACCAGCAGAGGGGGACAGGGGGTAGTCAAGACCCAGTACTTC
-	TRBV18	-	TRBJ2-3	CASSPSRGTDTQYF	TGTGCCAGCTCACCGTCGAGGGGCACAGATACGCAGTATTTT
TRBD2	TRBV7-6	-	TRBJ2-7	CASSSNRLAGRIYEQYF	TGTGCCAGCAGCTCCAATCGACTAGCGGGAAGAATCTACGAGCAGTACTTC
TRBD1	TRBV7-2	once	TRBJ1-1	CASSFGTGVLNTEAFF	TGTGCCAGCAGCTTCGGGACAGGGGTGTTGAACACTGAAGCTTTCTTT
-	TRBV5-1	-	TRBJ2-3	CASSRGGSQGDTQYF	TGCGCCAGCAGCCGGGGTGGTAGCCAGGGGGATACGCAGTATTTT
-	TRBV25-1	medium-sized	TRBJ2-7	CASSIRRGLTYEQYF	TGTGCCAGCTCCATACGCAGGGGCTTGACCTACGAGCAGTACTTC
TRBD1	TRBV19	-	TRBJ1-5	CASGDRFNQPQHF	TGTGCGTCCGGGGACAGGTTCAATCAGCCCCAGCATTTT
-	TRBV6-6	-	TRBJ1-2	CASSYTVQGIGGYTF	TGTGCCAGCAGTTACACTGTCCAAGGGATTGGTGGCTACACCTTC
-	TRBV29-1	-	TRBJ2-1	CSVTRRGGYNEQFF	TGCAGCGTCACACGGAGAGGGGGTTACAATGAGCAGTTCTTC
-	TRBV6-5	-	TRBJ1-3	CASRPDRSGNTIYF	TGTGCCAGCAGGCCCGATAGGAGTGGAAACACCATATATTTT